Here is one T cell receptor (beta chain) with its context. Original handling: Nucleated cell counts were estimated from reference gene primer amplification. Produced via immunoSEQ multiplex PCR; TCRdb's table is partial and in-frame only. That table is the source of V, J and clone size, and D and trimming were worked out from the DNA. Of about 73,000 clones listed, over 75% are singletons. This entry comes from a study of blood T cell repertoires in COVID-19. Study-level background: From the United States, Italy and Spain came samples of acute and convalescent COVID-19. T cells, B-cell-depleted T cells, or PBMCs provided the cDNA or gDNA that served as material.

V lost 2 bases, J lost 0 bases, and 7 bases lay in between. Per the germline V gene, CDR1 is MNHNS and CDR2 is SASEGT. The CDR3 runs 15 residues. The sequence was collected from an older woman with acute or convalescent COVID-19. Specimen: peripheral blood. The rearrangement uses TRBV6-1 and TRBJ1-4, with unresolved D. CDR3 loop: CASSEFVATNEKLFF. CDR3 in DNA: TGTGCCAGCAGTGAATTCGTCGCAACTAATGAAAAACTGTTTTTT.